This entry lists 15 T cell receptor beta chains sequenced from one sample in a study of T cell changes during pregnancy in multiple sclerosis. Profiled with immunoSEQ multiplex PCR; TCRdb holds only in-frame clones, not every one. Among around 29,000 clones listed, roughly 90% were seen once. The sequences come from CD4+ T cells from peripheral blood mononuclear cells, collected in the first trimester of pregnancy. These TCRs come from a female donor in good health, enrolled as a control in a pregnancy study.

The chain is built from TRBV5-4 and TRBJ1-2; 10 bases fit TRBD1. The CDR3 is made up of 14 amino acids. The germline CDR1 and CDR2 sequences are SGHNT and YYREEE (reference sequence). The V and J ends lost 0 bases and 6 bases, in that order; junction bases with no gene match: 2. The chain's CDR3 is CASSLGTGGDGYTF. The CDR3 DNA reads TGTGCCAGCAGCTTGGGGACAGGGGGGGATGGCTACACCTTC.

The chain links TRBV5-1 to TRBJ2-3; TRBD1 aligns across 7 bases. V gave up 2 bases and J gave up 2 bases; unmatched junction bases: 2. Germline CDR1 SGHRS, CDR2 YFSETQ. There are 14 residues in the CDR3. CDR3 DNA: TGCGCCAGCAGCTTCGGACAGGCCACAGATACGCAGTATTTT. Translated, it gives CASSFGQATDTQYF.

The J gene is TRBJ2-1, the V gene TRBV19, with 13 bases lining up with TRBD2. Trimming cost V 2 bases and J 9 bases; bases outside gene matches: 10. Germline values: CDR1 LNHDA, CDR2 SQIVND (reference sequence). The CDR3 sequence is 17 residues long. CDR3 region: CASSILSGLAGLGEQFF. The CDR3 DNA reads as TGTGCCAGTAGTATACTTTCGGGACTAGCGGGACTTGGTGAGCAGTTCTTC.

The V call is TRBV6-6, the J call TRBJ2-7; the D gene is possibly TRBD2 (6 bases). Germline V gene lookup returns CDR1 MNHNY and CDR2 SVGAGI (reference sequence). Trimming stripped 2 bases from V and 2 bases from J, with 10 bases between. The CDR3 totals 14 residues. The CDR3, as DNA: TGTGCCAGCAGTTACGGGACTCCTCCCTACGAGCAGTACTTC. Protein: CASSYGTPPYEQYF.

V and J are TRBV5-1 and TRBJ2-3, with a weak D call TRBD1 (6 bases). V was pared by 1 base and J by 4 bases, with 13 bases between. The length of the CDR3 is 15 residues. Looked up from germline, CDR1 is SGHRS and CDR2 is YFSETQ. This CDR3 is CASSLSGGPADTQYF. Here the CDR3 DNA reads TGCGCCAGCAGCTTGTCTGGGGGCCCTGCAGATACGCAGTATTTT.

The chain uses TRBV11-2 and TRBJ2-5; D gene uncertain. CDR1 is SGHAT and CDR2 is FQNNGV in the germline V gene. The CDR3 totals 14 residues. V was clipped by 0 bases and J by 2 bases, with 7 bases between them. The CDR3 protein is CASSLEASQETQYF. The CDR3 nucleotides are TGTGCCAGCAGCTTAGAGGCCAGTCAAGAGACCCAGTACTTC.

This clone was detected only once. Written as DNA, the CDR3 is TGTGCCAGCTCACTCCTGAGCGTAGGTAGCAATCAGCCCCAGCATTTT. Translating gives CASSLLSVGSNQPQHF. The chain recombines TRBV18 with TRBJ1-5; D remains unclear. Germline assignment: CDR1 KGHSH and CDR2 LQKENI. This CDR3 has 16 residues. Trimming removed 4 bases at V and 0 bases at J, with 13 bases between.

The chain joins TRBV28 to TRBJ2-7; 10 bases map to TRBD2. The CDR3 covers 15 residues. The ends lost 7 bases at V and 2 bases at J; junction bases unmatched: 8. Germline V gives CDR1 MDHEN, CDR2 SYDVKM. CDR3 loop: CASIASGRRAYEQYF. CDR3 bases: TGTGCCAGCATAGCTAGCGGGAGAAGGGCCTACGAGCAGTACTTC.

The chain couples TRBV5-5 to TRBJ2-6; TRBD1 matches at 7 bases. The CDR3 runs to 16 residues. From germline, CDR1 is SGHKS and CDR2 YYEKEE (reference sequence). V gave up 4 bases and J gave up 1 base; unmatched junction bases: 5. CDR3 coding DNA: TGTGCCAGCAGCGGTTTACAGGGGTCTGGGGCCAACGTCCTGACTTTC. This gives the protein CASSGLQGSGANVLTF.

The rearrangement joins TRBV28 to TRBJ1-1; 7 bases match TRBD1. This CDR3 region has 12 residues. The germline CDR1 and CDR2 sequences are MDHEN and SYDVKM. V shed 9 bases and J 4 bases; nucleotides not matched to a gene: 5. CDR3 in amino acids: CASRQGPTEAFF. The DNA for the CDR3 is TGTGCCAGTAGACAGGGACCCACTGAAGCTTTCTTT.

The chain has TRBV7-2 and TRBJ1-3; 7 bases agree with TRBD1. Germline CDR1 reads SGHTA; CDR2 reads FQGNSA. V lost 4 bases, J lost 2 bases, and 2 bases stayed unmatched. The CDR3 is 14 amino acids. The CDR3 nucleotides read TGTGCCAGCAGCTCTGGGACAGCTGGAAACACCATATATTTT. It translates to CASSSGTAGNTIYF. The full variable domain, in which reference TRBV7-2 and TRBJ1-3 provide the parts outside the CDR3, is GAGVSQSPSNKVTEKGKDVELRCDPISGHTALYWYRQSLGQGLEFLIYFQGNSAPDKSGLPSDRFSAERTGGSVSTLTIQRTQQEDSAVYLCASSSGTAGNTIYFGEGSWLTVV.

V gene TRBV19 combines with J gene TRBJ1-1; D unresolved. Deletions cut 5 bases from V and 0 bases from J, with 10 bases between. Germline CDR1 and CDR2: LNHDA and SQIVND (reference sequence). The length of the CDR3 is 14 residues. CDR3 loop: CASSLAVLNTEAFF. DNA for the CDR3: TGTGCCAGTAGTCTTGCGGTTTTGAACACTGAAGCTTTCTTT.

V and J are TRBV6-4 and TRBJ2-7, with D tentatively TRBD1 (6 bases). Trimming pared 7 bases from V and 3 bases from J, leaving 19 bases between. This CDR3 region has 15 residues. In germline, CDR1 is MRHNA, CDR2 SNTAGT. Here the CDR3 DNA reads TGTGCCAGCATACGGGGACATTCCCCCTTCTACGAGCAGTACTTC. Translated, it gives CASIRGHSPFYEQYF.

This chain joins TRBV30 and TRBJ1-5; TRBD1 aligns across 8 bases. Losses at the gene ends were 2 bases for V and 5 bases for J; bases not matched to a gene: 2. This CDR3 has 13 residues. The germline CDR1 and CDR2 sequences are GTSNPN and SVGIG (reference sequence). This chain's CDR3 is CAWSPQGDQPQHF. The CDR3 region has the DNA TGTGCCTGGAGTCCACAGGGGGATCAGCCCCAGCATTTT.

The J gene is TRBJ2-1, the V gene TRBV18; 11 bases are a match to TRBD2. Germline V gene data show CDR1 as KGHSH and CDR2 as LQKENI. The V gene end was trimmed by 1 base and the J gene end by 6 bases; junction bases not matched to a gene: 11. The CDR3 is made up of 18 amino acids. The DNA for the CDR3 is TGTGCCAGCTCACCACAGATTAGCGGGAGGGCCCTCGGCAATGAGCAGTTCTTC. Translating it yields CASSPQISGRALGNEQFF. The complete variable domain, with remaining parts taken from reference TRBV18 and TRBJ2-1, reads NAGVMQNPRHLVRRRGQEARLRCSPMKGHSHVYWYRQLPEEGLKFMVYLQKENIIDESGMPKERFSAEFPKEGPSILRIQQVVRGDSAAYFCASSPQISGRALGNEQFFGPGTRLTVL.